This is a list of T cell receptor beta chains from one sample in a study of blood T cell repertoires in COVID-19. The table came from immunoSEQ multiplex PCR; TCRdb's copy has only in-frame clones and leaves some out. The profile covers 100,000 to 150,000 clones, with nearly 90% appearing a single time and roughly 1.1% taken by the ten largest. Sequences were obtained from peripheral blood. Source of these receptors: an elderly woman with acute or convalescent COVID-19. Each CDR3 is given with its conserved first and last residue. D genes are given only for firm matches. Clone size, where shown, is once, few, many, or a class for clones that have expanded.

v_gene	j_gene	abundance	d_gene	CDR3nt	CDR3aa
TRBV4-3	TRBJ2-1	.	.	TGCGCCAGCAGCCAACGGTCTTTCAGGAAAGATAACAATGAGCAGTTCTTC	CASSQRSFRKDNNEQFF
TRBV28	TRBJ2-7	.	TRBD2	TGTGCCAGCAGCTCCTGGACTAGTTTCTCCTACGAGCAGTACTTC	CASSSWTSFSYEQYF
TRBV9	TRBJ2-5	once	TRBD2	TGTGCCAGCAGCGCGAGCGGGGTTCCGCGGGAGACCCAGTACTTC	CASSASGVPRETQYF
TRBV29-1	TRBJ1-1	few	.	TGCAGCGGGAAGACAGGCTCCACTGAAGCTTTCTTT	CSGKTGSTEAFF
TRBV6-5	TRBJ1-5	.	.	TGTGCCAGCCGGGGTCGGAGCAATCAGCCCCAGCATTTT	CASRGRSNQPQHF
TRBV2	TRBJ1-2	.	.	TGTGCCAGCTGTCCAGAGGTCCTCTATGGCTACACCTTC	CASCPEVLYGYTF
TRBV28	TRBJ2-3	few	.	TGTGCCAGCAGTCTGACAGGCAAAAGCACAGATACGCAGTATTTT	CASSLTGKSTDTQYF
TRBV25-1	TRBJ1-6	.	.	TGTGCCAGCAGTGACAGATACCTTAATTCACCCCTCCACTTT	CASSDRYLNSPLHF
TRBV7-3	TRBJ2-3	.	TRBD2	TGTGCCAGCAGCCCGGAGGAGAGGAGCGGGAGCCCCGGAGAAGATACGCAGTATTTT	CASSPEERSGSPGEDTQYF
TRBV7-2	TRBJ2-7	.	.	TGTGCCAGCAGCTTAGCGGAGTATAGAGGGCAGTACTTC	CASSLAEYRGQYF
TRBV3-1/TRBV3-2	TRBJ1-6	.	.	TGTGCCAGCAGCCAACTACAGGCCAATTCACCCCTCCACTTT	CASSQLQANSPLHF
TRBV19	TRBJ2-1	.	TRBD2	TGTGCCAGTAGTATACCAGCGGGAGCTCATGAGCAGTTCTTC	CASSIPAGAHEQFF
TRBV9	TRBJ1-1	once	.	TGTACCAGCAGTTTAAATCCCACTGAAGCTTTCTTT	CTSSLNPTEAFF
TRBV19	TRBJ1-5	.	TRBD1	TGTGCCAGTAGGGGACAGGGGGGCCCCTATAGCAATCAGCCCCAGCATTTT	CASRGQGGPYSNQPQHF
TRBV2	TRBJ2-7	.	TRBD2	TGTGCCAGCAGGAGCGGGAGGGCCCCCTCTTCTGACGAGCAGTACTTC	CASRSGRAPSSDEQYF
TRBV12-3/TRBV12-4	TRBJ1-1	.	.	TGTGCCAGCAGCTTAATCGCAGGGGTGGGAGCTTTCTTT	CASSLIAGVGAFF
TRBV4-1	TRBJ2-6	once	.	TGCGCCAGCAGCCTCCGAGGGTCTGGGGCCAACGTCCTGACTTTC	CASSLRGSGANVLTF
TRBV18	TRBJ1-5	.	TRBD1	TGTGCCAGCTCACCGACAGGGTGGGGCAATCAGCCCCAGCATTTT	CASSPTGWGNQPQHF
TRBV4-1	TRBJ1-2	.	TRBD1	TGCGCCAGCAGCCAAGCCCCAGGGGGCGCCTTTAACTATGGCTACACCTTC	CASSQAPGGAFNYGYTF
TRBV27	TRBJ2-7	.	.	TGTGCCAGCAGGGTCCCGAGCTCCTACGAGCAGTACTTC	CASRVPSSYEQYF
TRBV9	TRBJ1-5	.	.	TGTGCCAGCAGCCTTAGTGGAGCGGCGAATCAGCCCCAGCATTTT	CASSLSGAANQPQHF
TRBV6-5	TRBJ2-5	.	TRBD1	TGTGCCAGCAGTTACTCCTGGGACAGCCAAGAGACCCAGTACTTC	CASSYSWDSQETQYF
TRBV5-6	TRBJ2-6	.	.	TGTGCCAGCAGCTTTCAGGGCCACTTCTCTGGGGCCAACGTCCTGACTTTC	CASSFQGHFSGANVLTF
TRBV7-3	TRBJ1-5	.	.	TGTGCCAGCAGCTTAAACCCCAGAGGGGGAACCAATCAGCCCCAGCATTTT	CASSLNPRGGTNQPQHF
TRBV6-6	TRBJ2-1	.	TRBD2	TGTGCCAGCAGTCGACTAGCGGGAGGGCGCCCATACAATGAGCAGTTCTTC	CASSRLAGGRPYNEQFF
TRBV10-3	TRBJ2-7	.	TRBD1	TGTGCCATCAGTCCCGGGACAGGGTTATCCCCCTACGAGCAGTACTTC	CAISPGTGLSPYEQYF
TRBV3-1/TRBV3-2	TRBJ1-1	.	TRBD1	TGTGCCAGCAGCCAAGCCCGACAGGGAGGAAACACTGAAGCTTTCTTT	CASSQARQGGNTEAFF
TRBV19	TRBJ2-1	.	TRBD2	TGTGCCAGTTCCACTAGCGGGGGGTCCACTGAGCAGTTCTTC	CASSTSGGSTEQFF
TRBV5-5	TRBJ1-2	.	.	TGTGCCAGCAGCCACGGGGGGGCTAACTATGGCTACACCTTC	CASSHGGANYGYTF
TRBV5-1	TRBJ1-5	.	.	TGCGCCAGCAGCTTGGGGCCCGCTCAGCCCCAGCATTTT	CASSLGPAQPQHF
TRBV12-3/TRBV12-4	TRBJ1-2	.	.	TGTGCCAGCAGTTCGCCCAGGAACTATGGCTACACCTTC	CASSSPRNYGYTF
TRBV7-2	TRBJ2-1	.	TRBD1	TGTGCCAGCAGCTTGACAGGGTATGAGCAGTTCTTC	CASSLTGYEQFF
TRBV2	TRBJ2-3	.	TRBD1	TGTGCCAGCGCCCGCAGGACAGGCGCTCCTGATCCGCAGTATTTT	CASARRTGAPDPQYF
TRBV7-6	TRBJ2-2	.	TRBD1	TGTGCCAGCAGCCTCGGGACAGGGAGGGCCGGGGAGCTGTTTTTT	CASSLGTGRAGELFF
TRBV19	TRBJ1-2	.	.	TGTGCCAGTAGTATCCAGGTTGAGAGCTACACCTTC	CASSIQVESYTF
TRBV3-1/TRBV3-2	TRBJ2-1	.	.	TGTGCCAGCAGCGGGGGGTACAATGAGCAGTTCTTC	CASSGGYNEQFF
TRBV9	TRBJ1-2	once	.	TGTGCCAGCAGTGCTTTGGGCAATAACTATGGCTACACCTTC	CASSALGNNYGYTF
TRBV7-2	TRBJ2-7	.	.	TGTGCCAGCAGCCCCACCCCGGGGTGGACCTACGAGCAGTACTTC	CASSPTPGWTYEQYF
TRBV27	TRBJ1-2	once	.	TGTGCCAGCAGTCCCCGGGCAGGGTATGGCTACACCTTC	CASSPRAGYGYTF
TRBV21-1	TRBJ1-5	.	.	TGTGCCAGCAAGGGGGAGTTCGATCAGCCCCAGCATTTT	CASKGEFDQPQHF
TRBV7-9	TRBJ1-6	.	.	TGTGCCAGCGCCTGGGGCGGGGCCTATAATTCACCCCTCCACTTT	CASAWGGAYNSPLHF
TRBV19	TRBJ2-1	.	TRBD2	TGTGCCAGTAGAGTACTAGCGGGGTGGAATGAGCAGTTCTTC	CASRVLAGWNEQFF
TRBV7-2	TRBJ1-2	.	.	TGTGCCAGCAGCCAGAGGGTGCGGGATTTGGACTATGGCTACACCTTC	CASSQRVRDLDYGYTF
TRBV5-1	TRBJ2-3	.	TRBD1	TGCGCCAGCAGCTTGAGGGGCTCCGGGACAGGGGTCGCAGATACGCAGTATTTT	CASSLRGSGTGVADTQYF
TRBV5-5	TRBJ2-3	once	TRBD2	TGTGCCAGCAGCCCTAGCGGGGGGGCCCCAGATACGCAGTATTTT	CASSPSGGAPDTQYF
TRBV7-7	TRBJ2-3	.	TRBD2	TGTGCCAGCAGCTTGGGACTAGCGGCGACAGATACGCAGTATTTT	CASSLGLAATDTQYF
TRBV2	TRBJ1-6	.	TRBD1	TGTGCCAGCAGACAACAGGGGATGATTAAGTCACCCCTCCACTTT	CASRQQGMIKSPLHF
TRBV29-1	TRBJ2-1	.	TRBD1	TGCAGCGTTTCGGACAGGGTGGGGAATGAGCAGTTCTTC	CSVSDRVGNEQFF
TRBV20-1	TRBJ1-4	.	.	TGCAGTGCTCGGACAGACGAAAAACTGTTTTTT	CSARTDEKLFF